The 11 T cell receptor beta chains listed next were all sequenced from one sample in a study of human T cells and chemical hapten exposure. TCRdb independently ran MiXCR on the RACE reads; one entry per CDR3 protein. The sample holds 150,000 to 200,000 distinct CDR3 sequences, more than 20% seen once. Time point reported: patch test 1, 2 weeks after DPC sensitization. Treatment in this sample: therapeutic diphenylcyclopropenone sensitization with weekly scalp DPC. The material sequenced was whole blood, taken in connection with sensitization to the hapten diphenylcyclopropenone (DPC). The receptors shown here come from a woman aged 45 to 65 with alopecia areata. Some clones in this sample may be carry-over from other donors' samples.

The rearrangement uses TRBV7-8 and TRBJ2-1; D unclear. V dropped 1 base and J dropped 3 bases, with 7 bases sitting between them. Germline V CDR1 and CDR2: SGHVS, FQNEAQ. The CDR3 spans 14 residues. The CDR3 region is CASSLGVDYNEQFF. The CDR3 DNA reads TGTGCCAGCAGCTTAGGGGTCGACTACAATGAGCAGTTCTTC.

The V and J genes are TRBV5-1 and TRBJ1-4; D may be TRBD1 (5 bases). This CDR3 region has 12 residues. V shed 0 bases and J shed 15 bases, with 12 bases lying between them. The germline V gene has CDR1 SGHRS and CDR2 YFSETQ. The CDR3 protein is CASSLGGDLMFF. For the CDR3, the DNA is TGCGCCAGCAGCTTGGGGGGCGATTTGATGTTTTTT. The complete variable domain, with remaining parts taken from reference TRBV5-1 and TRBJ1-4, reads KAGVTQTPRYLIKTRGQQVTLSCSPISGHRSVSWYQQTPGQGLQFLFEYFSETQRNKGNFPGRFSGRQFSNSRSEMNVSTLELGDSALYLCASSLGGDLMFFGSGTQLSVL.

This clonotype was detected only a few times. The chain joins TRBV14 to TRBJ1-2; TRBD1 matches at 7 bases. The V segment lost 0 bases and the J segment 4 bases; nucleotides outside the gene matches: 5. CDR3 length equals 15 residues. Germline CDR1 and CDR2: SGHDN and FVKESK. CDR3 amino acids: CASSQDIRGTYGYTF. DNA of the CDR3: TGTGCCAGCAGCCAAGATATCAGGGGGACCTATGGCTACACCTTC. The variable domain in full, with the rest retrieved from reference TRBV14 and TRBJ1-2, is EAGVTQFPSHSVIEKGQTVTLRCDPISGHDNLYWYRRVMGKEIKFLLHFVKESKQDESGMPNNRFLAERTGGTYSTLKVQPAELEDSGVYFCASSQDIRGTYGYTFGSGTRLTVV.

This clonotype has more than one count but fewer than ten. V gene TRBV20-1 combines with J gene TRBJ1-2, with TRBD1 matching over 7 bases. After removal of 1 base from V and 0 bases from J, the junction contained 8 bases not matched to a gene. Germline V lookup: CDR1 DFQATT, CDR2 SNEGSKA (reference sequence). This CDR3 has 16 residues. The CDR3: CSARAPGQATNYGYTF. The CDR3 region has the DNA TGCAGTGCTAGAGCCCCCGGACAGGCCACTAACTATGGCTACACCTTC.

The rearrangement links TRBV7-9 to TRBJ1-1; no clear D. The length of the CDR3 is 14 residues. V lost 1 base and J 4 bases, leaving 10 bases between the germline ends. Germline lookup yields CDR1 SEHNR and CDR2 FQNEAQ (reference sequence). CDR3 protein: CASSLDPSGTEAFF. The CDR3 bases are TGTGCCAGCAGCTTAGATCCCTCGGGCACTGAAGCTTTCTTT. The full variable domain, with the rest looked up from reference TRBV7-9 and TRBJ1-1, is DTGVSQNPRHKITKRGQNVTFRCDPISEHNRLYWYRQTLGQGPEFLTYFQNEAQLEKSRLLSDRFSAERPKGSFSTLEIQRTEQGDSAMYLCASSLDPSGTEAFFGQGTRLTVV.

The V and J genes are TRBV7-9 and TRBJ1-6; D is possibly TRBD1 (6 bases). Germline CDR1 and CDR2: SEHNR and FQNEAQ (reference sequence). The CDR3 is 13 amino acids. V lost 3 bases and J lost 9, with 9 bases in between. The chain's CDR3 is CASSFGQLSPLHF. CDR3 nucleotide sequence: TGTGCCAGCAGCTTCGGACAGCTTTCACCCCTCCACTTT.

This clonotype was counted only a few times. The chain joins TRBV3-1 to TRBJ1-2, with 7 bases fitting TRBD1. V lost 0 bases, J lost 6 bases, and 7 bases stayed unmatched. Germline values: CDR1 LGHDT, CDR2 YNNKEL (reference sequence). The CDR3 loop spans 15 amino acids. The CDR3 region is CASSQEGTDRDGYTF. The CDR3 DNA follows: TGTGCCAGCAGCCAAGAGGGGACAGACAGGGATGGCTACACCTTC.

V gene TRBV6-1 combines with J gene TRBJ2-2, with D perhaps matching TRBD1 (6 bases). Germline CDR1 MNHNS, CDR2 SASEGT. The V end was cut by 1 base, the J end by 1 base, with 13 bases between. This CDR3 region has 17 residues. Here the CDR3 DNA reads TGTGCCAGCAGTGAAGTCTGGGGGCGGTTGAACACCGGGGAGCTGTTTTTT. Encoded protein: CASSEVWGRLNTGELFF.

The V and J genes are TRBV20-1 and TRBJ2-7, with 7 nucleotides matching TRBD2. Trimming at V came to 1 base and at J to 2 bases, leaving 5 bases not matched to a gene. The CDR3 extends over 14 amino acids. CDR1 is DFQATT and CDR2 is SNEGSKA in the germline V gene (reference sequence). The CDR3 DNA sequence: TGCAGTGCTAGAGCTAGCGGCAGAACCTACGAGCAGTACTTC. Protein sequence: CSARASGRTYEQYF.

In its sample, this clonotype was seen many times. The V gene is TRBV29-1, the J gene TRBJ2-2; D gene unclear. Looked up from germline, CDR1 is SQVTM and CDR2 is ANQGSEA. Between the trimmed V and J ends, which lost 7 bases and 1 base, there was a span of 13 bases. The CDR3 has 14 residues. CDR3: CSARLGVNTGELFF. The CDR3 bases are TGCAGCGCCCGGCTAGGCGTGAACACCGGGGAGCTGTTTTTT.

This clonotype was seen repeatedly, ten times or more. The chain joins TRBV5-1 to TRBJ1-6, with D hard to call. Germline loops: CDR1 SGHRS, CDR2 YFSETQ. V gave up 4 bases and J gave up 10 bases, with 9 bases separating them. This CDR3 comprises 12 residues. CDR3 DNA: TGCGCCAGCAGCCGAGGTGGGTCACCCCTCCACTTT. As protein: CASSRGGSPLHF. The entire variable domain, with the rest obtained from reference TRBV5-1 and TRBJ1-6, is as follows: KAGVTQTPRYLIKTRGQQVTLSCSPISGHRSVSWYQQTPGQGLQFLFEYFSETQRNKGNFPGRFSGRQFSNSRSEMNVSTLELGDSALYLCASSRGGSPLHFGNGTRLTVT.